The clone carrying this TCR beta chain was found a few times. Using immunoSEQ multiplex PCR, the repertoire was profiled, and TCRdb retains in-frame clones only, with some absent. The sample holds some 220,000 clones; 80% are singletons and the top ten take 7.2%. These data are taken from a study of blood T cell repertoires in COVID-19. The trim removed 6 bases at V and 2 bases at J, leaving 15 bases unmatched. The CDR3 spans 19 residues. Germline-derived CDR1 and CDR2 are LNHDA and SQIVND (reference sequence). The receptor comes from a woman in her 70s with acute or convalescent COVID-19. Sample: peripheral blood. This chain links TRBV19 with TRBJ1-4; 10 nucleotides agree with TRBD1. The CDR3 is CASRTWTGGRGGTNEKLFF. The DNA of the CDR3 is TGTGCCAGTAGGACCTGGACAGGGGGAAGAGGAGGTACTAATGAAAAACTGTTTTTT.